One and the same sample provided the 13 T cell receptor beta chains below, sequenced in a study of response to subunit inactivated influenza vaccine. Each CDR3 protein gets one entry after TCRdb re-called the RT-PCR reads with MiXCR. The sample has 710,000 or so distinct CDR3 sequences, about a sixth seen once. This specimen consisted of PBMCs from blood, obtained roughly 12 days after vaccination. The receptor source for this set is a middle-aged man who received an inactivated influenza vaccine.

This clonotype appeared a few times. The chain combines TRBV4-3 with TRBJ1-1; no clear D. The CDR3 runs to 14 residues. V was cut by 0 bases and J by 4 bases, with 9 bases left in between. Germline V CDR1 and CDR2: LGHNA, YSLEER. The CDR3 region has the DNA TGCGCCAGCAGCCAAGAACCCCTAGCCACTGAAGCTTTCTTT. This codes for CASSQEPLATEAFF.

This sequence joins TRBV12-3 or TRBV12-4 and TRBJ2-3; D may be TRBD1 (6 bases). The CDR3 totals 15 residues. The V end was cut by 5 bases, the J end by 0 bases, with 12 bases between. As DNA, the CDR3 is TGTGCCAGCAGTCTCAACCAGGGGAGCACAGATACGCAGTATTTT. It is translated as CASSLNQGSTDTQYF.

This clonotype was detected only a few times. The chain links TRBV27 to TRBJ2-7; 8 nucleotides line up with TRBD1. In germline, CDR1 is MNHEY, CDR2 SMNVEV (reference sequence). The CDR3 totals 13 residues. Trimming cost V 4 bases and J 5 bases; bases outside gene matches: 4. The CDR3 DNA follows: TGTGCCAGCAGTTCCGGACAGGGCCACGAGCAGTACTTC. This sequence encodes CASSSGQGHEQYF.

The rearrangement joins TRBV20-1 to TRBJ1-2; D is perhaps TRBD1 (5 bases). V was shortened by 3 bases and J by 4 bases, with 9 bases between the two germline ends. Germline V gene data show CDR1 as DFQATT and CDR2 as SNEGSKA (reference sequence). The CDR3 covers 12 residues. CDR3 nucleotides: TGCAGTGCTAGTCAGGGAATCTATGGCTACACCTTC. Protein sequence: CSASQGIYGYTF.

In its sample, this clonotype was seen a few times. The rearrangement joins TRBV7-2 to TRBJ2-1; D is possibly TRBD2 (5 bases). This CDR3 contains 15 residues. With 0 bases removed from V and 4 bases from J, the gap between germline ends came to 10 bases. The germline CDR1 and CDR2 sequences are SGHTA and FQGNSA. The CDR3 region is CASSLAVAPYNEQFF. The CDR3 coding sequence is TGTGCCAGCAGCTTAGCGGTAGCGCCTTACAATGAGCAGTTCTTC.

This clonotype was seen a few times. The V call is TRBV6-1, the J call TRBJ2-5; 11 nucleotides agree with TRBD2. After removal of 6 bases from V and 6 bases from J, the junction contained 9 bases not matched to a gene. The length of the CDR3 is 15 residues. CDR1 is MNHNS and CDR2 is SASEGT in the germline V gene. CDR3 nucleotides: TGTGCCAGCAGCCCCCCTTCTAGCGGGAGGAAGACCCAGTACTTC. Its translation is CASSPPSSGRKTQYF.

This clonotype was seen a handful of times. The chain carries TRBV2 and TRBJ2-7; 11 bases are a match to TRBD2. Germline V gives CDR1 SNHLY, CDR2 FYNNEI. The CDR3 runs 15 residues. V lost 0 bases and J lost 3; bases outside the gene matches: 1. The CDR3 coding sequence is TGTGCCAGCAGTGAAGCGGGGACTAGCGGCTACGAGCAGTACTTC. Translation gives CASSEAGTSGYEQYF.

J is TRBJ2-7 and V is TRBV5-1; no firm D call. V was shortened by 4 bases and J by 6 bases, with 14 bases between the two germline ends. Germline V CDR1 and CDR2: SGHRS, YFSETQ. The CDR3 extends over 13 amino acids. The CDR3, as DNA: TGCGCCAGCAGCGGGCTTAGTAAGGGCGAGCAGTACTTC. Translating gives CASSGLSKGEQYF. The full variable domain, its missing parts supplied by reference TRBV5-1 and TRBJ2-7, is KAGVTQTPRYLIKTRGQQVTLSCSPISGHRSVSWYQQTPGQGLQFLFEYFSETQRNKGNFPGRFSGRQFSNSRSEMNVSTLELGDSALYLCASSGLSKGEQYFGPGTRLTVT.

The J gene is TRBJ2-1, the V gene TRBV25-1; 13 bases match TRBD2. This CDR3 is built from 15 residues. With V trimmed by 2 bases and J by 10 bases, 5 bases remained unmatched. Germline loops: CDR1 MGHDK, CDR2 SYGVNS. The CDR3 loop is CASSEPGLAGKEQFF. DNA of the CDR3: TGTGCCAGCAGTGAACCGGGACTAGCGGGAAAAGAGCAGTTCTTC. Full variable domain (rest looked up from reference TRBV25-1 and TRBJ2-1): EADIYQTPRYLVIGTGKKITLECSQTMGHDKMYWYQQDPGMELHLIHYSYGVNSTEKGDLSSESTVSRIRTEHFPLTLESARPSHTSQYLCASSEPGLAGKEQFFGPGTRLTVL.

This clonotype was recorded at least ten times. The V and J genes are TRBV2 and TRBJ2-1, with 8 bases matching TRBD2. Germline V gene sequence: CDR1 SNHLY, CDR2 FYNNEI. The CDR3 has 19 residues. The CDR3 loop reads CTCCFGPVGGRIPYNEQFF. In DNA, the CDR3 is TGTACCTGCTGTTTCGGGCCTGTCGGCGGGAGGATACCCTACAATGAGCAGTTCTTC.

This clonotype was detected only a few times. The CDR3 spells CASSLGDRVAEQYF. The CDR3 region has the DNA TGTGCCAGCAGTTTAGGCGACAGGGTAGCCGAGCAGTACTTC. This chain connects TRBV27 to TRBJ2-7; 7 nucleotides agree with TRBD1. The CDR3 is 14 residues long. J lost 6 bases, V lost 2 bases, and 7 bases had no gene match. Germline V lookup: CDR1 MNHEY, CDR2 SMNVEV (reference sequence).

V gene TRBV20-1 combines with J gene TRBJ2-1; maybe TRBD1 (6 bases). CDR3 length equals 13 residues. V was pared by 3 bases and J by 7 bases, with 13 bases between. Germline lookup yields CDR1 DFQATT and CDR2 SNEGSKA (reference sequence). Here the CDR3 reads CSASKAGVNEQFF. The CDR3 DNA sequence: TGCAGTGCTAGTAAGGCAGGGGTTAATGAGCAGTTCTTC.

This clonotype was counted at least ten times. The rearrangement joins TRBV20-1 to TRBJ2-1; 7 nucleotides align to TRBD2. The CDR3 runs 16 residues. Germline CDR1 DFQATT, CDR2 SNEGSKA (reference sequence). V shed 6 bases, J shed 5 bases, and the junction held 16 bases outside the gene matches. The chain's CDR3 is CSAIGIGLAANNEQFF. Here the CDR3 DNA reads TGCAGTGCCATCGGGATCGGCCTAGCGGCTAACAATGAGCAGTTCTTC.